This entry concerns a single TCR beta chain. Its antigen is as yet unknown. Healthy HIV-negative adults without recent acute infections or vaccinations served as donors. A CD45RA-negative memory subset and a CD45RA+ naive subset were separated from the CD4+ cells. These data come from a study of shared clonotypes between healthy human individuals. Study-level results: Across a few donors, naive CD4 shared around 5.4%, naive CD8 under 4%, memory CD4 roughly 2.2%, memory CD8 0.35% to 0.5%.

The V end was cut by 5 bases, the J end by 7 bases, with 24 bases between. Germline V gene data show CDR1 as SGHVS and CDR2 as FNYEAQ. CDR3 length: 16 residues. The repertoire was sequenced with immunoSEQ multiplex PCR; TCRdb's copy has only in-frame clones and lacks some. The data show about 1 million clones, 65% to 80% seen once. Input material: memory CD4+ T cells sorted from blood. Subset noted: CD45RA-negative fraction. This chain uses TRBV7-6 with TRBJ2-7; D is possibly TRBD1 (8 bases). The sequence was collected from a man between 18 and 29 years old in good health. CDR3 loop: CASSLATGAGVWEQYF. CDR3 in DNA: TGTGCCAGCAGCCTTGCGACAGGGGCGGGGGTTTGGGAGCAGTACTTC.